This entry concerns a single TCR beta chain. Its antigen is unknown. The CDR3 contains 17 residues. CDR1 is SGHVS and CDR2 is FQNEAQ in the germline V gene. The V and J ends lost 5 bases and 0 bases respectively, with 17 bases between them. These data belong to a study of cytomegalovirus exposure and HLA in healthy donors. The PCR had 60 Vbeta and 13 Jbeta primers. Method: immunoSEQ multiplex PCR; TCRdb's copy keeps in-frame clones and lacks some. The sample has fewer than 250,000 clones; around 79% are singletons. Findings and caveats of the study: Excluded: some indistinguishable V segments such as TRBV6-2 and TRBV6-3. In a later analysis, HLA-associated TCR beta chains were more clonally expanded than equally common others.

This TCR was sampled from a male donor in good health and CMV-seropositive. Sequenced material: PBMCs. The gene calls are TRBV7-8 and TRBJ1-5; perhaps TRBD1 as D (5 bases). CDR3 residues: CASSLGRQGTSNQPQHF. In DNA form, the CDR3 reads TGTGCCAGCAGCCTAGGGCGGCAGGGCACTAGCAATCAGCCCCAGCATTTT.